This T cell receptor (beta chain) was obtained from a study of vaccination and CD4 T cells after COVID-19. Specified treatment: 10-day PBMC culture with coronavirus spike peptide pools or control peptides (ViraFEST assay). V lost 5 bases, J lost 6 bases, and 9 bases stayed unmatched. This CDR3 has 14 amino acids. Per the germline V gene, CDR1 is SGHNT and CDR2 is YENEEA. A remark on this clonotype: What it recognizes is unknown.

The Oncomine TCR Beta short-read assay was what sequenced the DNA obtained from cultured CD4+ T cells. MiXCR was run by TCRdb on the PCR reads, yielding one entry per CDR3 protein. The data show 10,000 to 15,000 distinct CDR3 sequences, with just under 75% seen just once and 30% to 40% held by the top ten. J is TRBJ2-7 and V is TRBV11-3; 8 bases fit TRBD2. Specimen: CD4+ T cells from blood, cultured in vitro. The clonotype comes from a human donor who had recovered from COVID-19. Here the CDR3 DNA reads TGTGCCAGCAGCGAACGAAGCGGGAGTAGCGAGCAGTACTTC. Amino acid sequence: CASSERSGSSEQYF.